These T cell receptor beta chains were read from a single sample in a study of blood T cell repertoires in COVID-19. The table came from immunoSEQ multiplex PCR; TCRdb's copy has only in-frame clones and leaves some out. The sample shows some 320,000 clones, 85% to 95% of them seen only once. Sequenced material: PBMCs or T cells enriched from blood (not recorded which). These receptors were taken from a woman in her thirties who had been exposed to COVID-19. CDR3s include the opening cysteine and the closing phenylalanine or tryptophan. Fields, in order: J gene, D gene, V gene, clone size, CDR3 DNA, CDR3 protein. A D gene is named only where the DNA matches it firmly. Clone size appears in some rows only: once, few, many, or a class for an expanded clone.

>TRBJ1-4|NA|TRBV6-6|NA
TGTGCCAGCAGGGATAGAGCAGGAACTAATGAAAAACTGTTTTTT
CASRDRAGTNEKLFF
>TRBJ2-3|NA|TRBV25-1|NA
TGTGCCAGCAGTGAAGGCCGGGGGTACACAGATACGCAGTATTTT
CASSEGRGYTDTQYF
>TRBJ2-7|NA|TRBV29-1|NA
TGCAGCGTCTCCGCAGTTGGAGCCCTCTACGAGCAGTACTTC
CSVSAVGALYEQYF
>TRBJ1-1|NA|TRBV4-2|NA
TGTGCCAGCAGCCTTGAGGGACTACAAGAAGCTTTCTTT
CASSLEGLQEAFF
>TRBJ2-7|NA|TRBV2|once
TGTGCCAGCAGTGGGACAGCCTACGAGCAGTACTTC
CASSGTAYEQYF
>TRBJ1-2|TRBD1|TRBV19|NA
TGTGCCAGTAATTCGGAGGGGGCACTAGGCTACACCTTC
CASNSEGALGYTF
>TRBJ1-1|TRBD1|TRBV7-2|NA
TGTGCCAGCAGCCAGCAGGGGGCGCGGGCTTTCTTT
CASSQQGARAFF
>TRBJ2-5|NA|TRBV25-1|NA
TGTGCCAGCAGTGCGGGGTTCGAGACCCAGTACTTC
CASSAGFETQYF
>TRBJ1-2|TRBD1|TRBV10-3|once
TGTGCCATCAGTGTCGACAGGGGCGGCTACACCTTC
CAISVDRGGYTF
>TRBJ2-4|TRBD1|TRBV11-2|NA
TGTGCCAGCAGCCAAGGACAGGGCGGGATAAACATTCAGTACTTC
CASSQGQGGINIQYF
>TRBJ1-2|NA|TRBV11-2|NA
TGTGCCAGCAGCTTAGATATCGTGGCAGGCGGCTACACCTTC
CASSLDIVAGGYTF
>TRBJ1-2|TRBD1|TRBV5-6|NA
TGTGCCAGCAGCCCCGGGACAGGTTTCTATGGCTACACCTTC
CASSPGTGFYGYTF
>TRBJ1-5|NA|TRBV7-8|NA
TGTGCCAGCAGCTACCTTCGGACGGGGAGCAATCAGCCCCAGCATTTT
CASSYLRTGSNQPQHF
>TRBJ1-2|NA|TRBV18|once
TGTGCCAGCTCACCACCCGTTTGGGGGGGGTATGGCTACACCTTC
CASSPPVWGGYGYTF
>TRBJ1-2|NA|TRBV20-1|NA
TGCAGTGCCCCCCCGGGGGGCTACACCTTC
CSAPPGGYTF
>TRBJ1-2|NA|TRBV2|NA
TGTGCCAGCAGCCTCGTCGACAGCTATGGCTACACCTTC
CASSLVDSYGYTF
>TRBJ2-4|NA|TRBV5-4|NA
TGTGCCAGCAGCTTGGGTGGGGGGACGGACATTCAGTACTTC
CASSLGGGTDIQYF
>TRBJ1-2|TRBD1|TRBV4-1|NA
TGCGCCAGCAGCCAAGATTTCCAGGGGGAAATCTATGGCTACACCTTC
CASSQDFQGEIYGYTF
>TRBJ2-7|TRBD1|TRBV29-1|NA
TGCAGCGGTGGACAGGGAACCTACGAGCAGTACTTC
CSGGQGTYEQYF
>TRBJ2-3|TRBD2|TRBV28|NA
TGTGCCAGCAGTTTAAGCCTCTGGACTAGCGGCCCCACAGATACGCAGTATTTT
CASSLSLWTSGPTDTQYF
>TRBJ1-2|NA|TRBV11-2|once
TGTGCCAGCAGCTTCTCGGGGGTGGCAGGCTACACCTTC
CASSFSGVAGYTF
>TRBJ1-4|TRBD1|TRBV6-5|NA
TGTGTCACAGGGGTAGCTAATGAAAAACTGTTTTTT
CVTGVANEKLFF
>TRBJ1-4|TRBD1|TRBV29-1|NA
TGCAGCGTCGGACAGGCCAGCACTAATGAAAAACTGTTTTTT
CSVGQASTNEKLFF
>TRBJ2-5|NA|TRBV28|NA
TGTGCCAGCAGTTTTTTGGGGCGGGGTAGGGATCAAGAGACCCAGTACTTC
CASSFLGRGRDQETQYF
>TRBJ1-1|NA|TRBV3-1/TRBV3-2|NA
TGTGCCAGTCGAAGGGGATCCATGAACACTGAAGCTTTCTTT
CASRRGSMNTEAFF
>TRBJ1-3|TRBD1|TRBV7-6|NA
TGTGCCAGCAGCCAGACAGGGCTGAATGGAAACACCATATATTTT
CASSQTGLNGNTIYF
>TRBJ1-2|NA|TRBV13|NA
TGTGCCAGCAGCTCCCAGGTCGAGGGCTACACCTTC
CASSSQVEGYTF
>TRBJ1-1|NA|TRBV7-2|NA
TGTGCCAGCAGCCCTCAGGCAGGGGCAGGCACTGAAGCTTTCTTT
CASSPQAGAGTEAFF
>TRBJ2-5|TRBD2|TRBV4-2|NA
TGTGCCAGCAGCCAAAGGGCTAGCGGGGGGGGCATCCAAGAGACCCAGTACTTC
CASSQRASGGGIQETQYF
>TRBJ1-2|NA|TRBV29-1|once
TGCAGCGTTGGAGGTGCAGGGGACTATGGCTACACCTTC
CSVGGAGDYGYTF
>TRBJ1-1|NA|TRBV5-1|NA
TGCGCCAGCAGCCTGGACACGAACCCAACTGAAGCTTTCTTT
CASSLDTNPTEAFF
>TRBJ1-1|TRBD1|TRBV12-3/TRBV12-4|once
TGTGCCAGCAGTGCTAGGACAGGGACTGAAGCTTTCTTT
CASSARTGTEAFF
>TRBJ2-1|TRBD2|TRBV29-1|once
TGCAGCGTTGATAGCGGGAATGAGCAGTTCTTC
CSVDSGNEQFF
>TRBJ1-2|NA|TRBV23-1|NA
TGCGCCAGCAGTCAATCGGGGAGAGTAACTATGGGCTACACCTTC
CASSQSGRVTMGYTF
>TRBJ1-2|TRBD1|TRBV9|NA
TGTGCCAGCAGCCTGGGACAGGGGTACTATGGCTACACCTTC
CASSLGQGYYGYTF